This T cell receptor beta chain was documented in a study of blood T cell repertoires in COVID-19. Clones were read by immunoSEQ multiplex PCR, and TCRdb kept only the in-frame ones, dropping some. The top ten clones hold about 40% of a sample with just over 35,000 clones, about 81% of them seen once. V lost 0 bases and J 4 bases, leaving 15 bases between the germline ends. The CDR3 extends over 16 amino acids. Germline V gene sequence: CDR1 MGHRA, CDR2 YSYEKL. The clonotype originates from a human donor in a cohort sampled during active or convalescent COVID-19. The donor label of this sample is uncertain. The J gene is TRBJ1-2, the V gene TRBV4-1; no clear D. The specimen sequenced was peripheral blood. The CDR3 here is CASSQETAGVSYGYTF. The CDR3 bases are TGCGCCAGCAGCCAAGAAACGGCGGGAGTGAGCTATGGCTACACCTTC.